This TCR beta chain originates from a study of Tregs in tolerant kidney transplant recipients. The germline V gene has CDR1 SEHNR and CDR2 FQNEAQ (reference sequence). The CDR3 totals 12 residues. The V gene lost 5 bases and the J gene lost 4 bases, with 8 bases spanning the gap. General study findings and limits: Tregs expanded with activated donor B cells seemed most donor-specific. For some patients, primers changed over time, blocking nucleotide-level comparison.

After 6 days with irradiated graft donor PBMCs, CFSE-labeled recipient PBMCs were FACS-sorted. Libraries were prepared by immunoSEQ multiplex PCR; TCRdb keeps only in-frame clonotypes and omits some of them. The clone table shows around 2,400 clones, with the ten largest holding about 5.2%. This clone is deemed medium-sized by its frequency. Its antigen remains unknown. Coverage ceases 3 residues before the CDR3 finishes, and the germline J gene fills in the end. The specimen comprised CD8+ T cells from blood cultured with allogeneic cells, sampled before the transplant. V gene TRBV7-9 combines with J gene TRBJ1-2; D ambiguous. The receptor was isolated from a human patient who received a combined kidney and bone marrow transplant. The CDR3 region is CASSRGGYGYTF. The covered CDR3 bases are TGTGCCAGCAGCCGCGGAGGCTATGGC.